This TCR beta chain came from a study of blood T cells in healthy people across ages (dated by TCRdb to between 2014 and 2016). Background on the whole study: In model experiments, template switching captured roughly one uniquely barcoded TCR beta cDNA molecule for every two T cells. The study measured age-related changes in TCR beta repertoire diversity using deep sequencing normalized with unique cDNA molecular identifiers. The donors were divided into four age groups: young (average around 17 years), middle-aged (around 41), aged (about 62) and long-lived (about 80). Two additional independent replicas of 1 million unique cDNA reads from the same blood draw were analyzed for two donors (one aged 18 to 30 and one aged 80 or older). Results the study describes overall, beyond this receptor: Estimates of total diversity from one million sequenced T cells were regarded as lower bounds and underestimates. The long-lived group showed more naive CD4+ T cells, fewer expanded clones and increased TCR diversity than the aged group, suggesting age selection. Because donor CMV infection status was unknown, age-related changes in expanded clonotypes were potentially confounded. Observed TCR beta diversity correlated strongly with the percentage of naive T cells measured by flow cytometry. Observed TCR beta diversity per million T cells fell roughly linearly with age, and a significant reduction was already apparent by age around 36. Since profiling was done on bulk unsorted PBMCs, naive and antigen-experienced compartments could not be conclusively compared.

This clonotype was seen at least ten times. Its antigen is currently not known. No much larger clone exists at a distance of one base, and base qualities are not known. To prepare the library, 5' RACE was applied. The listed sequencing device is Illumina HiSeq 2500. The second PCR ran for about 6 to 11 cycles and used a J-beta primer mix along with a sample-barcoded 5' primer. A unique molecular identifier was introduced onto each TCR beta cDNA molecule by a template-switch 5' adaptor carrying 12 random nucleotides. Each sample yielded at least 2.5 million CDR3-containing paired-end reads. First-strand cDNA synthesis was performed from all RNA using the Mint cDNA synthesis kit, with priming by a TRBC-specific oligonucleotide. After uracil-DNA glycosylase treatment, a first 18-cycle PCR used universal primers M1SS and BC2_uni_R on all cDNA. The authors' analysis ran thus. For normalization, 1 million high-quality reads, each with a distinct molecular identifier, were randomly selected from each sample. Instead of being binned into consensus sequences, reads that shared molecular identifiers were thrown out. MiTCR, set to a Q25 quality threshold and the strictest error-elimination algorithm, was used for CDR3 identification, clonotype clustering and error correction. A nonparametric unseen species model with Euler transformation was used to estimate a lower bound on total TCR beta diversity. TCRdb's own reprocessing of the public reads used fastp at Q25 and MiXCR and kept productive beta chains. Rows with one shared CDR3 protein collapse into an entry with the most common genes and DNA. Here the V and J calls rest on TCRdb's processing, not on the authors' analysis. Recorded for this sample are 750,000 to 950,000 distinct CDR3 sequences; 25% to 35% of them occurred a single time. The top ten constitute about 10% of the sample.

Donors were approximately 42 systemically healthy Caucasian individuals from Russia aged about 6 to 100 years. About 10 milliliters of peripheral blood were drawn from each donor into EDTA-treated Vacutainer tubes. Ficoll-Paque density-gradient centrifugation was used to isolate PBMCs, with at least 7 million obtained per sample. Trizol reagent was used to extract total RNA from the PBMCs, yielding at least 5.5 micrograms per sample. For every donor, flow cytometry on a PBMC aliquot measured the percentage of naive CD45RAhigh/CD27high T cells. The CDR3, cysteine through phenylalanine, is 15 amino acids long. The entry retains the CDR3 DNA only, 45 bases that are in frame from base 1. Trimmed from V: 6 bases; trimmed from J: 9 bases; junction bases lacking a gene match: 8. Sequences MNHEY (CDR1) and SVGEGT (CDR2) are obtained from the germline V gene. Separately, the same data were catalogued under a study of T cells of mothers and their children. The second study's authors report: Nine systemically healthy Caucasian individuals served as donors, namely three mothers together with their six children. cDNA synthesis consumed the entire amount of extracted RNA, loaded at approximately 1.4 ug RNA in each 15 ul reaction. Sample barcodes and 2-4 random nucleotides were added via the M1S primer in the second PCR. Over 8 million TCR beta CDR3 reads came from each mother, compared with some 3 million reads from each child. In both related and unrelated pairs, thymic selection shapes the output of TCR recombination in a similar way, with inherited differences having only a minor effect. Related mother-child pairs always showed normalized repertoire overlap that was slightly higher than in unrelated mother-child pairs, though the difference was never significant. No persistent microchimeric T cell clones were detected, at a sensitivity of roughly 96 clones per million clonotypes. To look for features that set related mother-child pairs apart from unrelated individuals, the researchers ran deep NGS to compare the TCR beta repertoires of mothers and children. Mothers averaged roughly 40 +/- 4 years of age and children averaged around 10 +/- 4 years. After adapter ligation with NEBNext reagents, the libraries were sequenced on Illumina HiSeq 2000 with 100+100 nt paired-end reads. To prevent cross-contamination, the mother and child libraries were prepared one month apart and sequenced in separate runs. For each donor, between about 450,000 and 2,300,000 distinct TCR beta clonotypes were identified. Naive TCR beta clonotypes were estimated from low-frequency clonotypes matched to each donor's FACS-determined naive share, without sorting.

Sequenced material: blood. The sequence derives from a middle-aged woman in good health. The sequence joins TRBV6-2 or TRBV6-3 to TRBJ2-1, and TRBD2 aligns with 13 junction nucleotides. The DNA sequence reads TGTGCCAGCAGCTGGACTAGCGGGGGCTCCGGTGAGCAGTTCTTC. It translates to CASSWTSGGSGEQFF.